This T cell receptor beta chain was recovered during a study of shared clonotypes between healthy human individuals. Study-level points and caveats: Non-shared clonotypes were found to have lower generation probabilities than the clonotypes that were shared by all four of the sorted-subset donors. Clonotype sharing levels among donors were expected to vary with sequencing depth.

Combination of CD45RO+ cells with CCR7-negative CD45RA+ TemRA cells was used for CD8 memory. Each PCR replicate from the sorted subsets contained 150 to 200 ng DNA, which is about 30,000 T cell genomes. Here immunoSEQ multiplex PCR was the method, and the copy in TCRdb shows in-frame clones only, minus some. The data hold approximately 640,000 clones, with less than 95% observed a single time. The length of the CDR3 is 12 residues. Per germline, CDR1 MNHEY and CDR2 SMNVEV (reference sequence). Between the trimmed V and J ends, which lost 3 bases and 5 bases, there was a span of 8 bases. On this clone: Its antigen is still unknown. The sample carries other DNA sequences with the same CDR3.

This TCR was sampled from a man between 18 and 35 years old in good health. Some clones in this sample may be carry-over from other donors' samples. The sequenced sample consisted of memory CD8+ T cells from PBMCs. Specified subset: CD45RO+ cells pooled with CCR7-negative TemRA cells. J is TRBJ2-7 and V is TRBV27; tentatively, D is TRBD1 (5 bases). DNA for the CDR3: TGTGCCAGCAGTTTTTCAGGGAACGAGCAGTACTTC. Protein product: CASSFSGNEQYF.